Sequencing of this T cell receptor (beta chain) was carried out in a study of OX40 agonist ivuxolimab in advanced cancers. With regard to the full study: Ivuxolimab was an agonistic, fully human IgG2 monoclonal antibody directed against OX40 (CD134), a costimulatory receptor. Intravenous ivuxolimab was administered to patients every 2 weeks at six dose levels: 0.01, 0.1, 0.3, 1.5, 3 and 10 mg/kg. Of the approximately 54 dose-escalation patients, hepatocellular carcinoma was present in approximately 20, melanoma in roughly 15, renal cell carcinoma in 9 and head and neck cancer in 9. A male proportion of around 81% and a mean age of roughly 55 years, ranging from 23 to 79, were recorded for the dose-escalation cohort. Prior anti-PD-1, anti-PD-L1 or anti-CTLA-4 therapy was permitted, and about 40% of dose-escalation patients had received checkpoint inhibitors. Partial responses were achieved by three dose-escalation patients, of whom one had hepatocellular carcinoma and two had cutaneous melanoma. Peripheral TCRbeta sequencing aimed to test whether ivuxolimab altered TCR sequence diversity and caused clonal T-cell expansion. The paper describes the monotherapy dose-escalation part (N ≈ 51 patients) of the phase I trial of ivuxolimab. Broader findings and caveats from the paper: After ivuxolimab, expanded clones were on average more numerous among CD8+ T cells than among CD4+ T cells. Antigen specificity was not determined for the clonally expanded peripheral T cells. In the 0.1-3.0 mg/kg groups, partial responders were among the patients with the lowest normalized peripheral clonal expansion, particularly in CD8+ T cells. Low levels of normalized T-cell clonal expansion were also seen in some patients who did not respond. At doses of 0.1 to 3.0 mg/kg, clonal expansion of both CD4+ and CD8+ T cells in blood was seen between baseline and week 6.

The trial excluded patients who had a history of autoimmune disease or were on systemic immunosuppression. Peripheral blood for TCR sequencing was drawn from every dose cohort at baseline, at cycle 4 day 1 and at cycle 7 day 1. Samples came from an open-label, multicenter, first-in-human phase I dose-escalation trial of ivuxolimab. Adults with locally advanced or metastatic head and neck squamous cell, hepatocellular, melanoma or renal cell carcinoma were enrolled in the trial. Before TCR sequencing, CD4+ and CD8+ T cells were separately sorted from peripheral blood. Genomic DNA was isolated from the sorted cells so that the TCRbeta CDR3 region could be sequenced. TCRbeta CDR3 regions were sequenced using the immunoSEQ Assay. TCRdb carries this immuneACCESS record with in-frame sequences only. Its versions omit some clonotypes, under half of them owing to an unresolved V gene in the studies checked, with the rest unexplained. Within this sample are 60,000 to 65,000 clones, with roughly 89% of them counted one time only. 12% of the sample belongs to the ten largest clones.

With respect to this clone: Its antigen is still unknown. The germline gene is not matched at one end of the junction; a read error may be the cause.

Reading the germline V gene gives CDR1 MGHRA and CDR2 YSYEKL. From the cysteine up to the phenylalanine, the CDR3 has a length of 14 residues. Just the 42-base CDR3 DNA is kept, in frame starting at base 1. This chain joins TRBV4-1 to TRBJ2-7; 7 nucleotides in the junction match TRBD1. The starting material was CD4+ or CD8+ T cells sorted from blood, obtained in a trial of the OX40 agonist ivuxolimab. The sequence derives from an adult with an advanced solid tumor such as melanoma, head and neck, liver or kidney cancer. Here the CDR3 is given as CTSSQGEGVDEQYF. The bases are TGCACCAGCAGCCAGGGGGAAGGGGTAGACGAGCAGTACTTC.